The next 5 T cell receptor beta chains were all read from a single sample in a study of T cells in Graves' hyperthyroidism and ophthalmopathy. The TCR beta CDR3 regions underwent amplification using RNA transcripts as the source. The TCR CDR3 was amplified in a first-round RT-PCR using the HTBI primer set. In TCRdb, the multiplex PCR reads were re-called with MiXCR into one record per CDR3 protein. The repertoire has around 350,000 distinct CDR3 sequences, 15% to 20% of them found once; the top ten carry 3.7%. Material: blood. These TCRs come from a woman aged 18-30 years with Graves' hyperthyroidism.

Ten or more counts support this clonotype. The V gene is TRBV28, the J gene TRBJ2-7; the D gene is possibly TRBD1 (6 bases). Germline CDR1 is MDHEN and CDR2 is SYDVKM. The CDR3 extends over 14 amino acids. V lost 7 bases and J lost 7, with 20 bases in between. CDR3 sequence: CASKVDRSPWEQYF. The CDR3 region has the DNA TGTGCCAGCAAAGTTGACAGGAGTCCTTGGGAGCAGTACTTC.

This clonotype was detected only a few times. V usage is TRBV5-1 and J usage is TRBJ1-1, with D possibly TRBD1 on 5 matching bases. Germline V gives CDR1 SGHRS, CDR2 YFSETQ. The CDR3 length is 13 residues. V lost 7 bases to trimming and J lost 2 bases, with 12 bases between them. The CDR3 loop reads CASGPDRNTEAFF. The CDR3 DNA sequence: TGCGCCAGCGGACCAGACAGAAACACTGAAGCTTTCTTT.

This clonotype was seen ten or more times. CDR3 in DNA: TGTGCCAGCAGTCTCGGGACGGGGAGGACGGGCGGAAACACCATATATTTT. It yields the protein CASSLGTGRTGGNTIYF. The chain links TRBV12-3 or TRBV12-4 to TRBJ1-3; perhaps TRBD1 as D (5 bases). The V end lost 5 bases, the J end lost 4 bases, and 21 bases lay between the germline ends. The CDR3 runs 17 residues.

With regard to this clonotype: This may come from a read error, since a much larger clone is one base off. The chain links TRBV20-1 to TRBJ2-7; 9 bases are shared with TRBD1. CDR1 and CDR2 from the germline V gene are DFQATT and SNEGSKA (reference sequence). J was trimmed by 9 bases and V by 5 bases; bases with no gene match: 14. The CDR3 is made up of 14 amino acids. The CDR3 region has the DNA TGCAGTGCTCTTCGGACAGGGGCCGGTGGGGGGCAGTACTTC. Its translation is CSALRTGAGGGQYF.

This chain joins TRBV6-5 and TRBJ1-2; 8 bases line up with TRBD1. This CDR3 is built from 14 residues. V was pared by 1 base and J by 3 bases, with 1 base of the junction left unmatched. CDR1 and CDR2 from the germline V gene are MNHEY and SVGAGI. The CDR3 here is CASSYLGQDYGYTF. In DNA form, the CDR3 reads TGTGCCAGCAGTTACTTGGGACAGGACTATGGCTACACCTTC.